This TCR beta chain derives from a study of blood T cells in healthy people across ages. A second PCR of 7 to 11 cycles used a sample-barcoded 5' primer and a J-beta primer mix. Each of the cDNA molecules was tagged by a template-switch adaptor with 12 random nucleotides. One entry per CDR3 protein, called by TCRdb with MiXCR from the 5' RACE reads. The repertoire holds hundreds of thousands of distinct CDR3 sequences, with 25% to 35% as singletons. Total RNA, at least 6 micrograms per sample, was extracted from PBMCs. Germline CDR1 reads SGHVS; CDR2 reads FQNEAQ. With V trimmed by 5 bases and J by 0 bases, 4 bases remained unmatched. CDR3 size: 17 residues. These data were also reused for a study on T cells of mothers and their children. Per that paper: With unrelated pairs as the comparison, related mother-child pairs had a slightly higher overlap that was not significant.

The V and J genes are TRBV7-8 and TRBJ2-6, with TRBD1 matching over 10 bases. The sequenced sample consisted of blood. The receptor was derived from a boy aged 2 to 10 in good health. CDR3 residues: CASSRTGGTSGANVLTF. The CDR3 nucleotides are TGTGCCAGCAGCAGGACAGGGGGTACCTCTGGGGCCAACGTCCTGACTTTC.